This T cell receptor (beta chain) was documented in a study of early T cells in non-severe SARS-CoV-2 infection. This clonotype was seen many times. Its antigen is undetermined. The TCR library protocol was used to attach unique molecular identifiers. These identifiers were attached to individual cDNA molecules. A single record per CDR3 protein comes from TCRdb applying MiXCR to the 5' RACE reads. Here the sample spans 100,000 to 120,000 distinct CDR3 sequences, roughly 13% being singletons. Regarding the study as a whole: The VDJdb matching leaned toward anti-spike CD8 responses and overlooked private and CD4 specificities.

The specimen comprised whole blood, sampled at baseline. The TCR originated in an adult who was a healthcare worker with PCR-confirmed SARS-CoV-2 infection or an uninfected control (not recorded which).

The CDR3 DNA reads as TGTGCCAGCAGTCCGTACACCACTAGCGGGAGGGCTGGGGCCAATGAGCAGTTCTTC. Translating gives CASSPYTTSGRAGANEQFF. This chain joins TRBV12-3 or TRBV12-4 and TRBJ2-1; 13 bases line up with TRBD2. CDR3 length equals 19 residues. J lost 6 bases, V lost 5 bases, and 16 bases had no gene match.